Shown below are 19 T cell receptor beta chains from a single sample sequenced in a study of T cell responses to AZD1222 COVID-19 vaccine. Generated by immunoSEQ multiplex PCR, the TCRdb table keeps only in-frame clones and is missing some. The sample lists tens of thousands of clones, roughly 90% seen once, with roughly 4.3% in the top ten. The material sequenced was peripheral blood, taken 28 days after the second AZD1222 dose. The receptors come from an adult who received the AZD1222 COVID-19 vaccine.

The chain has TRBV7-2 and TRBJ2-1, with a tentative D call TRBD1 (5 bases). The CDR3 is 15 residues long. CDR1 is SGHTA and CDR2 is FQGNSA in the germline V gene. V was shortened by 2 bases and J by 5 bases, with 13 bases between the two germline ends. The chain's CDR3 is CASSLSLGPHNEQFF. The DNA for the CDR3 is TGTGCCAGCAGCTTAAGTCTGGGGCCCCACAATGAGCAGTTCTTC.

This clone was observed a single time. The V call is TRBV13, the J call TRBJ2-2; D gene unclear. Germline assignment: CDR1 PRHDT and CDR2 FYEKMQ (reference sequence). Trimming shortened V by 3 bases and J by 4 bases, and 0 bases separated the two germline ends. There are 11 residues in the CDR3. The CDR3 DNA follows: TGTGCCAGCAGCTTCACCGGGGAGCTGTTTTTT. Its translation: CASSFTGELFF. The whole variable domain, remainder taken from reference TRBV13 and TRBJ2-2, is AAGVIQSPRHLIKEKRETATLKCYPIPRHDTVYWYQQGPGQDPQFLISFYEKMQSDKGSIPDRFSAQQFSDYHSELNMSSLELGDSALYFCASSFTGELFFGEGSRLTVL.

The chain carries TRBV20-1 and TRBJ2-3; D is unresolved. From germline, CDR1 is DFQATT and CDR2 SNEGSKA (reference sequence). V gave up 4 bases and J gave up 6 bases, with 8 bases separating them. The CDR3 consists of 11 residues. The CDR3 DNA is TGCAGTGCTACTCACCAGGATACGCAGTATTTT. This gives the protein CSATHQDTQYF.

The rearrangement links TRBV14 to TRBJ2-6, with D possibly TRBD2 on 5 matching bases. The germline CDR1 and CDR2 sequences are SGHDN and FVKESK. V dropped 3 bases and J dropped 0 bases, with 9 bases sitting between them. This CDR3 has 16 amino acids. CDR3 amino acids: CASSHERISGANVLTF. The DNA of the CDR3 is TGTGCCAGCAGCCATGAGCGGATCTCTGGGGCCAACGTCCTGACTTTC.

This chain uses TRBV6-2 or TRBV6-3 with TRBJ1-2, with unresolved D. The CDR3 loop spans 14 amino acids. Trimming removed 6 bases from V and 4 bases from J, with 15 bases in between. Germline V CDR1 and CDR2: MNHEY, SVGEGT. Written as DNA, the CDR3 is TGTGCCAGCAGCCCCCGAGCCTGGACCTATGGCTACACCTTC. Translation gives CASSPRAWTYGYTF.

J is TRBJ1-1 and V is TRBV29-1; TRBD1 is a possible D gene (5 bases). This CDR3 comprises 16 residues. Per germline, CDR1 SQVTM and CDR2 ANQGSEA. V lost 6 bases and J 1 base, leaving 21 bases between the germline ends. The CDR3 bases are TGCAGCGTGAAGGCCCCAGAGGGGTACAGGAACACTGAAGCTTTCTTT. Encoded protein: CSVKAPEGYRNTEAFF.

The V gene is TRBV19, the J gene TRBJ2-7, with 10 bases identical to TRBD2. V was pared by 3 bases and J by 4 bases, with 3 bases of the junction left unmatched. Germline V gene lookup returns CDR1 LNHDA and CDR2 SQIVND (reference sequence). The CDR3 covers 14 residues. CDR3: CASSMASGSYEQYF. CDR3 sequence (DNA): TGTGCCAGTAGTATGGCTAGCGGGAGTTACGAGCAGTACTTC.

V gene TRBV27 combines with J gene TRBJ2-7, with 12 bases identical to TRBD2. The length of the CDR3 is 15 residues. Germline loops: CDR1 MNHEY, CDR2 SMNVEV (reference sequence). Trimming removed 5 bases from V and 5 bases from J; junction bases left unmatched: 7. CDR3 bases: TGTGCCAGCAGTCCCCGACTAGCGGGAGTCAACGAGCAGTACTTC. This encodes CASSPRLAGVNEQYF.

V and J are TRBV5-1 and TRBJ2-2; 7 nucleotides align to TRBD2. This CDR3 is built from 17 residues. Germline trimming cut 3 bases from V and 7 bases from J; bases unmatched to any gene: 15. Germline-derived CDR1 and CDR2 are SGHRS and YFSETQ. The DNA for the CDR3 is TGCGCCAGCAGCTCTCCCCCGCCTATGCGGGAGAGCGGGGAGCTGTTTTTT. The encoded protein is CASSSPPPMRESGELFF.

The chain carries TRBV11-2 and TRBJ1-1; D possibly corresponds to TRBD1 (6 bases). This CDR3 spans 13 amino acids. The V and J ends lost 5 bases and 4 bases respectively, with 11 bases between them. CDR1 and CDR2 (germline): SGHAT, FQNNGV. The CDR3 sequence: CASSPQGVTEAFF. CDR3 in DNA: TGTGCCAGCAGCCCACAGGGCGTCACTGAAGCTTTCTTT.

CDR3 DNA: TGCGCCAGCAGCCAAGTCGATATTATCACCTACAATGAGCAGTTCTTC. Amino acid sequence: CASSQVDIITYNEQFF. This chain links TRBV4-1 with TRBJ2-1; unclear D gene. V lost 1 base and J lost 2, with 12 bases in between. The CDR3 is 16 residues long. Per the germline V gene, CDR1 is MGHRA and CDR2 is YSYEKL.

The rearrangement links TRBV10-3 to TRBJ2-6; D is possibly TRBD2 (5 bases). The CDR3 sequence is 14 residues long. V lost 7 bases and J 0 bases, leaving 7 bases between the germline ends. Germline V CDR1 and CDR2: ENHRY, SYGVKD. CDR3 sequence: CAITGNSGANVLTF. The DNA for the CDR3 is TGTGCCATCACGGGGAACTCTGGGGCCAACGTCCTGACTTTC.

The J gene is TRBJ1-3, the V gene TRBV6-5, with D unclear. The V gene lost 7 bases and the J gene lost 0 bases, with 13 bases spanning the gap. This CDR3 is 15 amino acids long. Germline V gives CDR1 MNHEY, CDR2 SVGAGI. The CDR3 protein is CASTPKGRSGNTIYF. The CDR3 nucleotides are TGTGCCAGCACTCCCAAGGGCCGCTCTGGAAACACCATATATTTT.

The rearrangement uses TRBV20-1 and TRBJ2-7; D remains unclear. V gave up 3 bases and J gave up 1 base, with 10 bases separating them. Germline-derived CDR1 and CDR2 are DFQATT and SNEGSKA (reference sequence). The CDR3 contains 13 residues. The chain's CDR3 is CSASPDVSYEQYF. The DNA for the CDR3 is TGCAGTGCTAGTCCGGACGTATCCTACGAGCAGTACTTC.

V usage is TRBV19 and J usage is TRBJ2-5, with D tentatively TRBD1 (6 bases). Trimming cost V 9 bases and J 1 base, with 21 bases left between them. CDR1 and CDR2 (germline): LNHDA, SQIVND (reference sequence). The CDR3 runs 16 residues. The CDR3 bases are TGTGCCAGCTCGGAAACAGGGCCAATCCTCCAAGAGACCCAGTACTTC. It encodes CASSETGPILQETQYF.

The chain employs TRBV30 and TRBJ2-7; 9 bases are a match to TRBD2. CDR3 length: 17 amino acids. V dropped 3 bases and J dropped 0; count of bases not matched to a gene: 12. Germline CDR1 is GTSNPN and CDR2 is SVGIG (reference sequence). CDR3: CAWSGRVSGRSSYEQYF. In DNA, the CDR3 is TGTGCCTGGAGCGGTAGGGTGAGCGGGAGGTCCTCCTACGAGCAGTACTTC.

In nucleotides, the CDR3 is TGTGCCAGCAGTTTCAGGGGCGAGCAGTACTTC. Amino acids: CASSFRGEQYF. The chain employs TRBV28 and TRBJ2-7, with a possible D match to TRBD1 (6 bases). Deletions cut 3 bases from V and 6 bases from J, with 6 bases between. Germline assignment: CDR1 MDHEN and CDR2 SYDVKM. The CDR3 contains 11 residues.

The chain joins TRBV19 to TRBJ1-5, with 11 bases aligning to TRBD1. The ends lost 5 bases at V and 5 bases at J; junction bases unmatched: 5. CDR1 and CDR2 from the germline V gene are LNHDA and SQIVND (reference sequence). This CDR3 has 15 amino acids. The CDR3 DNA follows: TGTGCCAGTAGTTTGAGGGACAGGGGGGATCAGCCCCAGCATTTT. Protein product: CASSLRDRGDQPQHF.

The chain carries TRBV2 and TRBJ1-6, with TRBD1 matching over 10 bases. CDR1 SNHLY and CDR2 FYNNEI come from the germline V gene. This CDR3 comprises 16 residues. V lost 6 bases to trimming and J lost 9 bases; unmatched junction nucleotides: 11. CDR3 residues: CASSPDRGRSGSPLHF. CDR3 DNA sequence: TGTGCCAGCAGCCCTGACAGGGGGCGCTCGGGTTCACCCCTCCACTTT.